The subject of this entry is one T cell receptor (beta chain). What it binds is not known. This entry comes from a study of chemoradiotherapy in HPV16-positive cancers. Across the whole study: Functional T-cell assays on two HPV16-positive patients' cells defined candidate HPV-specific clones and common TCR motifs. Study-wide results and limits: During treatment, candidate HPV-specific clones and E7-related motifs expanded in tumor. For HPV16-positive patients, expanding HPV-responsive T cells associated with longer recurrence-free survival.

Profiled with immunoSEQ multiplex PCR; TCRdb holds only in-frame clones, not every one. The sample yields roughly 30,000 clones, 92% seen once. The CDR3 runs to 13 residues. V was shortened by 2 bases and J by 3 bases, with 8 bases between the two germline ends. The germline gives CDR1 SGDLS, CDR2 YYNGEE. The TCR was taken from a human donor with HPV-associated anogenital cancer. The genes are TRBV9 and TRBJ1-1; D is perhaps TRBD1 (6 bases). Source: blood, taken from a patient who underwent chemoradiotherapy. Here the CDR3 DNA reads TGTGCCAGCAGCGTTGGGGGCCACACTGAAGCTTTCTTT. This gives the protein CASSVGGHTEAFF.